This T cell receptor (beta chain) is from a study of blood T cells in healthy people across ages. Trimming removed 5 bases from V and 0 bases from J, with 13 bases in between. This CDR3 is 16 amino acids long. Primed by a sample-barcoded 5' primer and a J-beta primer mix, a second PCR proceeded for 7 to 11 cycles. Each cDNA molecule, via a template-switch adaptor with 12 random nucleotides, was tagged. TCRdb re-called the 5' RACE reads with MiXCR, one entry per CDR3 protein. This sample has hundreds of thousands of distinct CDR3 sequences, with about a third found just once. This clonotype was seen more than once but under ten times.

The J gene is TRBJ2-2, the V gene TRBV12-3 or TRBV12-4; D is perhaps TRBD2 (5 bases). The sequencing input was blood. This sequence was found in a woman at least 80 years old in good health. The CDR3 sequence: CASSRGSPANTGELFF. CDR3 coding DNA: TGTGCCAGCAGTCGCGGGTCCCCAGCGAACACCGGGGAGCTGTTTTTT.